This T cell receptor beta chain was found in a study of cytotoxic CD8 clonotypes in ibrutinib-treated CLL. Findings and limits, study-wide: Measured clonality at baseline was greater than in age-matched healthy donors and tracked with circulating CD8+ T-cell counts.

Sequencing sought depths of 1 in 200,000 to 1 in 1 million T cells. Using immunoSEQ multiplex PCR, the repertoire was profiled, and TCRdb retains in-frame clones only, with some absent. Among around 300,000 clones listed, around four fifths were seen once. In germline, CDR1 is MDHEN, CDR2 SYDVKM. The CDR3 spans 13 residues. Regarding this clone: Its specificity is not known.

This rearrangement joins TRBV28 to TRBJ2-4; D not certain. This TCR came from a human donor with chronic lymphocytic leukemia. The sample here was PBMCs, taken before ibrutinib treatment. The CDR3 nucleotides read TGTGGCACACAGAGCACCTGGACCAACATTCAGTACTTC. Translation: CGTQSTWTNIQYF.